Reported below is one T cell receptor (beta chain). Its antigen remains unidentified. The source of the sample is a study of shared clonotypes between healthy human individuals. Study-wide results and caveats: Sequencing of the sorted subsets was shown by rarefaction to be incomplete despite large depth.

CDR3 size: 14 residues. The ends were cut back, 5 bases at V and 4 bases at J, with 14 bases in the middle. The V gene's germline CDR1 is SGHTA and CDR2 FQGNSA. The method was immunoSEQ multiplex PCR; TCRdb's version includes in-frame clones alone and lacks a portion of them. The sample yields approximately 2.1 million clones, approximately 93% seen once. This chain connects TRBV7-2 to TRBJ1-2, with D uncertain. The sequenced sample consisted of naive CD4+ T cells from PBMCs. Subset here: CD45RA+ positively selected. This receptor was taken from a man aged 18-30 years in good health. Some clones in this sample may be carry-over from other donors' samples. CDR3 DNA: TGTGCCAGCAGCCCACGGACGGCAGTCTATGGCTACACCTTC. Protein: CASSPRTAVYGYTF.